This T cell receptor (beta chain) derives from a study of vaccination and CD4 T cells after COVID-19. V was clipped by 3 bases and J by 2 bases; unmatched bases: 7. The CDR3 is 15 residues long. The germline CDR1 and CDR2 sequences are SGHAT and FQNNGV. In the case of this clonotype: The antigen remains undetermined.

Once obtained from cultured CD4+ T cells, the DNA was sequenced using the Oncomine TCR Beta short-read assay. Each CDR3 protein gets one entry after TCRdb re-called the PCR reads with MiXCR. Altogether some 11,000 distinct CDR3 sequences are present, 40% to 50% being singletons, with the ten largest covering around a fifth. Study-level points and caveats: Spike mono-reactivity applied to 304 of 307 vaccine-specific clones detected in convalescent patients. There were relatively few convalescent patients studied, and there were no early post-infection timepoints.

Treatment in this sample: 10-day PBMC culture with coronavirus spike peptide pools or control peptides (ViraFEST assay). ViraFEST enlarged antigen-specific T cell populations with peptide pools and afterwards sequenced TCRs. PCR positivity dates ran from March to December 2020, preceding US Alpha, Beta and Delta variants. Sequencing was performed on CD4+ T cells from blood, cultured in vitro. The TCR originated in a human donor who had recovered from COVID-19. The rearrangement links TRBV11-2 to TRBJ2-7, with 7 bases identical to TRBD2. The CDR3 loop is CASSFSSGLTYEQYF. CDR3 DNA sequence: TGTGCCAGCAGCTTTAGTAGCGGGTTAACCTACGAGCAGTACTTC.